The 6 T cell receptor beta chains reported below all come from one sample, sequenced in a study of beta chain features in type 1 diabetes. Expressed TCRB transcripts got sequenced, as all isolated RNA was reverse transcribed. Assay: immunoSEQ multiplex PCR; the TCRdb copy retains only in-frame clones and omits some. The table lists some 400,000 clones, roughly 16% of them singletons. Sequences were obtained from naive CD4+ T cells from blood. Receptors were obtained from a woman under 30 in good health.

This clone was observed a few times. V and J are TRBV14 and TRBJ1-2, with D hard to call. Trimming removed 4 bases at V and 0 bases at J, with 6 bases between. CDR1 is SGHDN and CDR2 is FVKESK in the germline V gene. The CDR3 is made up of 13 amino acids. The CDR3 sequence is CASSLSPNYGYTF. The CDR3 nucleotides are TGTGCCAGCAGCCTTAGCCCTAACTATGGCTACACCTTC.

This clone was seen more than once but under ten times. This chain links TRBV27 with TRBJ1-5; D is possibly TRBD1 (5 bases). CDR1 is MNHEY, CDR2 SMNVEV, per germline (reference sequence). The CDR3 has 16 residues. The ends were cut back, 2 bases at V and 6 bases at J, with 17 bases in the middle. CDR3 region: CASSLNGRVGGQPQHF. The CDR3 nucleotides are TGTGCCAGCAGTTTAAATGGCAGGGTGGGTGGTCAGCCCCAGCATTTT.

This chain connects TRBV27 to TRBJ2-3; weak D call: TRBD1 (6 bases). In germline, CDR1 is MNHEY, CDR2 SMNVEV (reference sequence). Trimming left V 5 bases short and J 5 bases short, with 14 bases between. This CDR3 has 14 residues. CDR3 sequence reads: CASSIRDKRDTQYF. CDR3 coding DNA: TGTGCCAGCAGTATCCGGGACAAGAGAGATACGCAGTATTTT.

The CDR3 here is CAWSWSWDRDLSGANVLTF. The CDR3 DNA follows: TGTGCCTGGAGTTGGTCATGGGACAGGGACTTGAGTGGGGCCAACGTCCTGACTTTC. This chain joins TRBV30 and TRBJ2-6; TRBD1 agrees at 9 bases. CDR3 length equals 19 residues. Germline values: CDR1 GTSNPN, CDR2 SVGIG (reference sequence). With 2 bases clipped from V and 3 bases from J, the junction kept 14 bases outside the gene matches.

This clone appeared a few times. The chain recombines TRBV15 with TRBJ1-5, with D maybe TRBD1 (5 bases). CDR3 length: 18 amino acids. The V gene's germline CDR1 is LNHNV and CDR2 YYDKDF (reference sequence). V lost 4 bases and J lost 0, with 19 bases in between. CDR3 protein: CATSIRPSQGHSNQPQHF. In DNA form, the CDR3 reads TGTGCCACCAGCATACGACCTTCCCAGGGCCATAGCAATCAGCCCCAGCATTTT.

There are a few counts of this clone. The J gene is TRBJ2-1, the V gene TRBV15; 8 bases map to TRBD2. This CDR3 region has 17 residues. The germline CDR1 and CDR2 sequences are LNHNV and YYDKDF (reference sequence). The trim removed 3 bases at V and 9 bases at J, leaving 16 bases unmatched. CDR3 DNA: TGTGCCACCAGCAGGCCGGGTGGAGCGGGAGCCCTCGCTGAGCAGTTCTTC. Amino acids: CATSRPGGAGALAEQFF.